One T cell receptor (beta chain) is described in this entry. This sample was taken from a study of shared clonotypes between healthy human individuals. The CDR3 runs 15 residues. CDR1 is SGDLS and CDR2 is YYNGEE in the germline V gene. The V and J ends lost 0 bases and 8 bases, in that order; junction bases with no gene match: 5. Assay used: immunoSEQ multiplex PCR; TCRdb lists only in-frame clones, some missing. The sample comprises approximately 2.5 million clones, 93% of which are singletons, and roughly 0.36% rests with the top ten. This rearrangement joins TRBV9 to TRBJ2-4; 10 bases agree with TRBD2. This TCR came from a man aged 18 to 30 in good health. Some clones in this sample may be carry-over from other donors' samples. The sequencing sample was made of naive CD4+ T cells from PBMCs. The sample's subset: CD45RA+ positively selected. CDR3 amino acids: CASSVESGRAHIQYF. The CDR3, as DNA: TGTGCCAGCAGCGTAGAGAGCGGGAGGGCACACATTCAGTACTTC.